This passage covers 15 T cell receptor beta chains from one sample sequenced in a study of Graves' ophthalmopathy and Graves' hyperthyroidism. The study amplified TCR beta CDR3 regions using RNA transcripts. HTBI primers served in a first-round RT-PCR, which a second-round multiplex PCR followed. TCRdb fed the multiplex PCR reads into MiXCR, producing one record per CDR3 protein. The sample has roughly 400,000 distinct CDR3 sequences; about 18% are singletons. The sample taken for sequencing was peripheral blood. These receptors came from an adult woman with stable Graves' hyperthyroidism.

This rearrangement joins TRBV7-1 to TRBJ1-1; a weak D match, TRBD1 (6 bases). TRBV7-1 is an open reading frame whose function is uncertain. This CDR3 is built from 19 residues. Trimming took off 3 bases at V and 2 bases at J, with 25 bases between the two ends. CDR3 sequence (DNA): TGTGCCAGCAGCTCCCGGGAGCTCCCGGTCAGGGGTTTAAACACTGAAGCTTTCTTT. This encodes CASSSRELPVRGLNTEAFF.

This clonotype was detected many times. The chain links TRBV6-1 to TRBJ2-2; D unresolved. V gave up 4 bases and J gave up 0 bases, with 9 bases separating them. Germline CDR1 and CDR2: MNHNS and SASEGT. This CDR3 contains 15 residues. CDR3 in amino acids: CASSGTPANTGELFF. The CDR3 nucleotides are TGTGCCAGCAGTGGAACGCCCGCGAACACCGGGGAGCTGTTTTTT.

This clonotype came up many times. This chain uses TRBV2 with TRBJ2-7; 7 positions match TRBD2. V shed 6 bases, J shed 0 bases, and the junction held 2 bases outside the gene matches. The CDR3 covers 13 residues. CDR1 and CDR2 (germline): SNHLY, FYNNEI. The CDR3 sequence: CASSRDYSYEQYF. The CDR3 region has the DNA TGTGCCAGCAGCCGGGACTACTCCTACGAGCAGTACTTC.

This chain links TRBV28 with TRBJ2-5; D might be TRBD2 (5 bases). CDR3 length equals 14 residues. V lost 5 bases and J 6 bases, leaving 16 bases between the germline ends. Germline V gene lookup returns CDR1 MDHEN and CDR2 SYDVKM. The CDR3 DNA follows: TGTGCCAGCAGTCGCCTTCAAGCGGTAAAGACCCAGTACTTC. Translated, it gives CASSRLQAVKTQYF.

The rearrangement links TRBV15 to TRBJ1-2; 7 bases are shared with TRBD1. Germline V gene data show CDR1 as LNHNV and CDR2 as YYDKDF (reference sequence). V trimming: 1 base; J trimming: 8 bases; junction bases outside the gene matches: 13. The CDR3 length is 16 residues. The CDR3: CATSRGGSDRVEGYTF. CDR3 DNA sequence: TGTGCCACCAGCAGAGGTGGAAGTGACAGGGTCGAAGGCTACACCTTC.

CDR3 nucleotides: TGTGCCAGCAGTCCATCACTGACAGGGCTCGACGAGCAGTACTTC. It translates to CASSPSLTGLDEQYF. The chain links TRBV12-3 or TRBV12-4 to TRBJ2-7, with 7 bases matching TRBD1. V shed 5 bases and J 5 bases; nucleotides not matched to a gene: 12. The CDR3 contains 15 residues.

This clonotype was recorded at least ten times. The J gene is TRBJ2-6, the V gene TRBV7-3; D unresolved. The V gene's germline CDR1 is SGHTA and CDR2 FQGTGA. The CDR3 has 13 amino acids. V lost 5 bases to trimming and J lost 4 bases, with 6 bases between them. CDR3 DNA sequence: TGTGCCAGCAGCGAAATGGGGGCCAACGTCCTGACTTTC. Its translation: CASSEMGANVLTF. Drawing the rest from reference TRBV7-3 and TRBJ2-6, the complete variable domain is GAGVSQTPSNKVTEKGKYVELRCDPISGHTALYWYRQSLGQGPEFLIYFQGTGAADDSGLPNDRFFAVRPEGSVSTLKIQRTERGDSAVYLCASSEMGANVLTFGAGSRLTVL.

This clonotype was picked up many times. The V and J genes are TRBV30 and TRBJ2-5; D unclear. This CDR3 is built from 13 residues. The V and J ends lost 2 bases and 1 base respectively, with 8 bases between them. Germline CDR1 and CDR2: GTSNPN and SVGIG (reference sequence). CDR3 sequence reads: CAWSWNSQETQYF. CDR3 DNA sequence: TGTGCCTGGAGTTGGAACAGCCAAGAGACCCAGTACTTC. The full variable domain, with the rest looked up from reference TRBV30 and TRBJ2-5, is SQTIHQWPATLVQPVGSPLSLECTVEGTSNPNLYWYRQAAGRGLQLLFYSVGIGQISSEVPQNLSASRPQDRQFILSSKKLLLSDSGFYLCAWSWNSQETQYFGPGTRLLVL.

This clonotype occurred many times. The J gene is TRBJ2-7, the V gene TRBV10-2, with D hard to call. Trimming left V 10 bases short and J 0 bases short, with 13 bases between. This CDR3 is 13 amino acids long. The germline V gene encodes CDR1 WSHSY and CDR2 SAAADI. This chain's CDR3 is CATGPRRSYEQYF. The CDR3, as DNA: TGCGCCACCGGGCCCCGTCGCTCCTACGAGCAGTACTTC.

This sequence joins TRBV6-2 or TRBV6-3 and TRBJ2-5, with a tentative D call TRBD2 (5 bases). CDR3 length: 13 residues. In germline, CDR1 is MNHEY, CDR2 SVGEGT. V gave up 0 bases and J gave up 10 bases, with 12 bases separating them. In DNA, the CDR3 is TGTGCCAGCAGTTACTCGAGACTAACCAGCCAGTACTTC. Translated, it gives CASSYSRLTSQYF.

This clonotype appeared many times. A much larger clonotype is one base distant, so this may be a read error. The chain has TRBV28 and TRBJ1-1; 7 bases map to TRBD1. Germline CDR1 and CDR2: MDHEN and SYDVKM. J gave up 7 bases and V 6 bases, and 14 bases lay outside the gene matches. This CDR3 has 15 amino acids. CDR3 amino acids: CASRNRQGLGIEAFF. CDR3 DNA sequence: TGTGCCAGCAGAAACCGACAGGGTCTGGGCATTGAAGCTTTCTTT.

The chain links TRBV7-8 to TRBJ1-1, with 10 bases identical to TRBD1. Per the germline V gene, CDR1 is SGHVS and CDR2 is FQNEAQ. The CDR3 totals 15 residues. Losses at the gene ends were 5 bases for V and 0 bases for J; bases not matched to a gene: 3. The CDR3 DNA sequence: TGTGCCAGCAGCACCGGACAGGGGGTGAACACTGAAGCTTTCTTT. This codes for CASSTGQGVNTEAFF.

This clonotype was observed at least ten times. The CDR3 spells CASSEAGTPIYEQYF. The CDR3 coding sequence is TGTGCCAGCAGTGAAGCGGGGACTCCTATTTACGAGCAGTACTTC. The chain links TRBV6-1 to TRBJ2-7; D possibly corresponds to TRBD2 (6 bases). The length of the CDR3 is 15 residues. In germline, CDR1 is MNHNS, CDR2 SASEGT. The ends were cut back, 0 bases at V and 4 bases at J, with 13 bases in the middle.

This clonotype has at least ten counts. The chain couples TRBV4-1 to TRBJ2-5; 12 bases match TRBD2. This CDR3 is 18 amino acids long. Germline values: CDR1 MGHRA, CDR2 YSYEKL. Trimming took 0 bases from V and 4 from J; bases not matched to a gene: 9. The CDR3 sequence: CASSQEWLAGGPGETQYF. The DNA for the CDR3 is TGCGCCAGCAGCCAAGAGTGGCTAGCGGGAGGGCCAGGAGAGACCCAGTACTTC.

This clonotype was recorded at least ten times. The rearrangement uses TRBV28 and TRBJ2-5; TRBD2 matches 7 bases. This CDR3 spans 15 amino acids. V trimming: 6 bases; J trimming: 3 bases; junction bases outside the gene matches: 10. Germline assignment: CDR1 MDHEN and CDR2 SYDVKM. The CDR3 spells CASSRFSAGEETQYF. The CDR3 bases are TGTGCCAGCAGCCGATTCTCGGCGGGGGAAGAGACCCAGTACTTC.